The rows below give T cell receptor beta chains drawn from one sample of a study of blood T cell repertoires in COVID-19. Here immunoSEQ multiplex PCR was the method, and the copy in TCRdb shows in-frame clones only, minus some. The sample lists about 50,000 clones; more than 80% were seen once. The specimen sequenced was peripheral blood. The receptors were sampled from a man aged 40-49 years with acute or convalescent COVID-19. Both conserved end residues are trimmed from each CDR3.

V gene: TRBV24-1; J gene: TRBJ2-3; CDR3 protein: ATSDSDARGTDTQY
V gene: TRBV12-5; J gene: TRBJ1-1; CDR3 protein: ASGLTVNTEAF
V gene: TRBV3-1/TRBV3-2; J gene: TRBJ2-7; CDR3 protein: ASSQGLAATYEQY
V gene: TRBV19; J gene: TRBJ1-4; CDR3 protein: ASTGSAGDAGKLF
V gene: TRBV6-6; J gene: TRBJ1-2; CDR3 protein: ASRSDRVGYT
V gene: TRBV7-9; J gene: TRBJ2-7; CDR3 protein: ASSFGAGGLIYEQY
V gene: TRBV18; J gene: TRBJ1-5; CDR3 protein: ASSQDRAPQPQH
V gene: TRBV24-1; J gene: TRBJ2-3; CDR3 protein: ATSAADTQY
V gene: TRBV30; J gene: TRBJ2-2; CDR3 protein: AWSGRTGMGGELF
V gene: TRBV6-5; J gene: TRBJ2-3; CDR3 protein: ASSYQGATQY
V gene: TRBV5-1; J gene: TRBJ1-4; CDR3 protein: ASSGGQAVREKLF
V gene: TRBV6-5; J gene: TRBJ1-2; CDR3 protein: ASSPGQAYGYT
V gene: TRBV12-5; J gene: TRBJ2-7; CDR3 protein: ASGLVPDRDYEQY
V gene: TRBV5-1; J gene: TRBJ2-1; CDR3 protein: ASSLVGTRSVDEQF
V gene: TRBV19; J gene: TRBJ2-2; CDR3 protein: ASRGLAVNTGELF
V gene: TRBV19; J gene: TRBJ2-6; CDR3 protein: ASSIDLSGANVLT
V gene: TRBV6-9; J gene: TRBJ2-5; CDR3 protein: ASSYVGTSQETQY
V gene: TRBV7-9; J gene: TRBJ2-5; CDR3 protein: ASSFKETQY
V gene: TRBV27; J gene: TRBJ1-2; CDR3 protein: ASRSIGSYGYT
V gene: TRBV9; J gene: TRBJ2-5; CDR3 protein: ASSVAGGQDGRETQY
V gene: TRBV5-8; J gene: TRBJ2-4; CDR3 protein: ASSLSRQGAAKNIQY
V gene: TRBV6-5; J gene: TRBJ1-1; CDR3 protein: ATGTGSLKAF
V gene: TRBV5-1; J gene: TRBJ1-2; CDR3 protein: ASSLTGDYGYT
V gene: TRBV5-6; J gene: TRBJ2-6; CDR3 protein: ASSLYGSGANVLT
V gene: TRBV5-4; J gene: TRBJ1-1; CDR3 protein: ASSLPGTGGAETEAF
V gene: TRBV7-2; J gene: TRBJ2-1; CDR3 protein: ASSLSGRLYNEQF
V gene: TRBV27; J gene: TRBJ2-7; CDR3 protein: ASSVRDSTYEQY
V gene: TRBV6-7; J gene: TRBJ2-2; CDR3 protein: ASSYSWRAGNTGELF
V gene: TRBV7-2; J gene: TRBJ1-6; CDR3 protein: ASSLTQGYSPLH
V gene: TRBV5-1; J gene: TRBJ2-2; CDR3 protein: ASSLTGESVRELF
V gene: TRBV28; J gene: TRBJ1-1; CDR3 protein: ASRPGGGGLTEAF
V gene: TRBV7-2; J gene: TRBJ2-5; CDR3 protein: ASSRRTSGGAETQY
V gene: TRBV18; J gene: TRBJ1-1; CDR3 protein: ASSPTGHRNTEAF
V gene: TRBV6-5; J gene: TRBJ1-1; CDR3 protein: ASSLPLTVNTEAF
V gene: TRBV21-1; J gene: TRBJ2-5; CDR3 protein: ASSKAQQETQY
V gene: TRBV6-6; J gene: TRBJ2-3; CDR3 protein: ASSWDQGTKDTQY
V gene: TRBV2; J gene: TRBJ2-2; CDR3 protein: ASRGTGAGELF
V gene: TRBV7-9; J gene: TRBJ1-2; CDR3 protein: ASSPDRGYGYT
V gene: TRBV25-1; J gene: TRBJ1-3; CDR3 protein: ASSELQGLGNTIY
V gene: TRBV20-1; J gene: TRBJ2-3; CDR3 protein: SASRLADSTDTQY